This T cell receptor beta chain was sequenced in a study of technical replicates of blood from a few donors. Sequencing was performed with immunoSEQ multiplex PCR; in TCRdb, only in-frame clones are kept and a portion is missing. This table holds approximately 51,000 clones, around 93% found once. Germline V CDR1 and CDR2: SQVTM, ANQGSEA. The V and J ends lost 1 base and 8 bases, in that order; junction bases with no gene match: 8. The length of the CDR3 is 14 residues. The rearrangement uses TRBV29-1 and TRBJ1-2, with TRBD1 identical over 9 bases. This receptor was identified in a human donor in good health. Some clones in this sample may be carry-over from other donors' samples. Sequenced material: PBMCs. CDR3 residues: CSVEGTGGLGGYTF. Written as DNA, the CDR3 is TGCAGCGTTGAAGGCACAGGGGGCCTTGGGGGCTACACCTTC.